The clone carrying this T cell receptor beta chain was recorded a few times. Its target is not known. These data belong to a study of T cells in Graves' hyperthyroidism and ophthalmopathy. The authors took PBMCs from 9.5 to 10 ml fresh peripheral blood. The study, taken as a whole, reports: By a 13 V-J model, ophthalmopathy was set apart from stable hyperthyroidism.

Researchers took RNA transcripts and amplified the TCR beta CDR3 regions from them. The HTBI primer set served for first-round RT-PCR of the TCR CDR3. TCRdb independently ran MiXCR on the multiplex PCR reads; one entry per CDR3 protein. This sample has roughly 600,000 distinct CDR3 sequences; around 13% occur once, and the top ten carry 9.5% to 15%. The germline gives CDR1 SGHDN, CDR2 FVKESK. This CDR3 spans 16 amino acids. Trimming cost V 3 bases and J 1 base, with 15 bases left between them. The sequenced sample was blood. This clonotype was obtained from a woman between 45 and 60 years old with Graves' ophthalmopathy. The V gene is TRBV14, the J gene TRBJ1-2, with a weak D call TRBD1 (5 bases). The CDR3 nucleotides are TGTGCCAGCAGCCACATAGGAAGGGGACTTAACTATGGCTACACCTTC. It translates to CASSHIGRGLNYGYTF.